Listed here is a single T cell receptor beta chain. This clonotype appeared many times. Which antigen it targets is not known. Per-base quality was not reported, and no clone a single base away is much larger than it. The entry originates in a study of read filtering for tumor transcriptome and immune sequencing (TCRdb year 2020). About the full investigation: The cohort had 17 male and roughly 14 female patients with a mean age of roughly 66 years, ranging from about 40 to 85. Under revised international staging, eight or nine patients fell into R-ISS I, more than 15 into R-ISS II and over five into R-ISS III. Whole-transcriptome libraries were prepared with the TruSeq RNA Access Library Prep Kit after DNase treatment. Per sample, about 4.05 to 11 million TCR-region mapped reads were obtained with IR-seq, compared with only roughly 85 to 1,300 with RNA-seq. Using the same bone marrow samples, the study ran both targeted immune repertoire sequencing and bulk whole-transcriptome sequencing and then compared the TCR repertoires from each method. As a main aim, a read-filtering strategy for immune repertoire data was addressed, with the specific question being whether clonotypes supported by a single read should be removed.

Each patient had bone marrow sampled at the time of active disease. Ficoll-Hypaque density gradient centrifugation was used to isolate the bone marrow mononuclear cells. Myeloma plasma cells were removed and CD138-negative cells were collected by negative selection after labeling with CD138 magnetic microbeads on a MACS separator. Flow cytometry with CD138 antibodies on an Attune NxT was used to check how pure the isolated cells were. Total RNA was extracted with TRIzol reagent and quantified with a NanoDrop spectrophotometer. Paired RNA-seq and IR-seq were performed on each patient's CD138-negative bone marrow sample. The Immunoverse kit was used to build TCR libraries from around 400 ng RNA, with molecular barcoded adaptors covering alpha/delta and beta/gamma chains. TCR library preparation used the same RNA that was used for transcriptome sequencing. Sequencing of TCR libraries was carried out on an Illumina HiSeq 4000 with 2 x 150 cycles. As for how the authors treated the data: With MiXCR, TCR reads were aligned to human V, D, J and C references and assembled into CDR3 clonotypes, with quality filtering and error correction included. The tcR package in R was used to analyze clonotype counts and gene usage diversity. For inspection of raw mapping reads, RNA-seq reads were mapped by STAR aligner version 2.5.3a onto GRCh37 of the human genome. To test how sequencing depth affected the clonotypes detected, IR-seq fastq files were randomly downsampled with Seqtk 1.3. TCRdb reworked the public reads: Q25 trimming with fastp, MiXCR clone assembly, productive beta chains retained. Duplicate CDR3 protein sequences are folded into a single record with the most common DNA and genes. TCRdb, rather than the study authors, made the V and J calls. Within this sample are around 65,000 distinct CDR3 sequences, with roughly a fifth of them counted one time only. The ten largest clones represent approximately 10% of the sample.

Reading the germline V gene gives CDR1 SGHRS and CDR2 YFSETQ. The CDR3 holds 14 amino acids from the cysteine to the phenylalanine. The only DNA kept is the CDR3, 42 bases in frame from the first base. Trimming removed 5 bases from V and 2 bases from J, leaving 11 bases between the germline ends. The investigation overall reported the following: The sorted CD138-negative fraction was a mixed bone marrow immune population, not purified T cells. Compared with RNA-seq, IR-seq captured clonotypes at much greater depth and more reliably, and a smaller IR-seq throughput was enough to identify most of the shared clonotypes. In IR-seq, single-read clonotypes were 80% to 90% of clonotypes but about 3.5% of total reads; in RNA-seq they were roughly 73% of clonotypes and less than 45% of reads. The correlation between IR-seq and RNA-seq shared clonotype proportions was increased by removal of single-read clonotypes.

What was sequenced was a population of CD138-negative cells sorted from bone marrow. Read against the paper, the sample's cell subset or site label means: bone marrow mononuclear cells depleted of CD138+ plasma/myeloma cells by negative magnetic selection. This clonotype was obtained from a donor at least 40 years old with multiple myeloma. The rearranged segments are TRBV5-1 and TRBJ2-4; the D region possibly corresponds to TRBD1 (6 bases align). CDR3 reads: CASSEGTTKNIQYF. The DNA sequence is given as TGCGCCAGCAGTGAAGGGACAACCAAAAACATTCAGTACTTC. Beyond the CDR3, the reference TRBV5-1 and TRBJ2-4 genes provide the residues; the full variable domain reads: KAGVTQTPRYLIKTRGQQVTLSCSPISGHRSVSWYQQTPGQGLQFLFEYFSETQRNKGNFPGRFSGRQFSNSRSEMNVSTLELGDSALYLCASSEGTTKNIQYFGAGTRLSVL.